The text below deals with one TCR beta chain. Time point specified: newly diagnosed GD, antithyroid drugs for less than 3 months. The TCR library used RNA extracted from PBMCs. The V gene lost 0 bases and the J gene lost 6 bases, with 19 bases spanning the gap. This CDR3 is built from 16 residues. CDR1 SGHRS and CDR2 YFSETQ come from the germline V gene. The sample comes from a study of regulatory T cells in long-lasting Graves disease. Building the TCR beta libraries relied on iRepertoire HTBI primers, and CDR3 regions underwent Arm-PCR. TCRdb re-called the multiplex PCR reads with MiXCR, one entry per CDR3 protein. The sample shows around 460,000 distinct CDR3 sequences, 12% to 15% of them seen only once. This sample also appeared in a second study, on T cells in Graves' hyperthyroidism and ophthalmopathy.

The receptor was derived from a woman in her forties or fifties with Graves disease. This chain links TRBV5-1 with TRBJ2-7, with D perhaps TRBD1 or TRBD2 (5 bases each). Sequenced here: peripheral blood mononuclear cells (PBMCs), sampled at new diagnosis, from a patient treated with antithyroid drugs. The CDR3 region is CASSLGYGGRLSEQYF. CDR3 in DNA: TGCGCCAGCAGCTTGGGTTATGGGGGACGACTTTCCGAGCAGTACTTC.